One and the same sample provided the 23 T cell receptor beta chains below, sequenced in a study of sequential checkpoint blockade in melanoma. Noted treatment: randomized to nivolumab then ipilimumab (arm A) or the reverse (arm B). Assay: immunoSEQ multiplex PCR; the TCRdb copy retains only in-frame clones and omits some. The sample lists about 3,400 clones; 20% to 25% were seen once. Sequencing was performed on tumor tissue (inferred from file names), taken from a patient given nivolumab and ipilimumab in sequence. Every receptor here comes from a human donor with melanoma.

The sample holds many counts of this clone. The V gene is TRBV11-3, the J gene TRBJ1-2; TRBD1 matches 10 bases. Germline CDR1 SGHNT, CDR2 YENEEA. The V gene end was trimmed by 5 bases and the J gene end by 7 bases; junction bases not matched to a gene: 16. CDR3 length: 17 residues. The CDR3 protein is CASSHLTPGTGEGGYTF. CDR3 sequence (DNA): TGTGCCAGCAGCCATCTCACCCCCGGGACAGGGGAGGGTGGCTACACCTTC.

This chain uses TRBV28 with TRBJ2-3; unclear D gene. The CDR3 runs to 13 residues. Germline CDR1 and CDR2: MDHEN and SYDVKM. V was trimmed by 8 bases and J by 2 bases, leaving 11 bases between them. For the CDR3, the DNA is TGTGCCAGCGGGCGGAGATCCACAGATACGCAGTATTTT. This sequence encodes CASGRRSTDTQYF.

The chain recombines TRBV28 with TRBJ1-2; tentative D call: TRBD1 (5 bases). The germline V gene encodes CDR1 MDHEN and CDR2 SYDVKM. Trimming removed 3 bases at V and 3 bases at J, with 5 bases between. This CDR3 spans 12 amino acids. CDR3 loop: CASSLGDYGYTF. In DNA, the CDR3 is TGTGCCAGCAGTTTGGGGGACTATGGCTACACCTTC.

The chain carries TRBV5-1 and TRBJ2-5; possible D gene TRBD1, 5 bases. Germline CDR1 and CDR2: SGHRS and YFSETQ. The CDR3 has 14 residues. Trimming cost V 7 bases and J 3 bases, with 16 bases left between them. The chain's CDR3 is CASSPWGRKETQYF. The CDR3 bases are TGCGCCAGCTCACCCTGGGGCAGGAAAGAGACCCAGTACTTC.

The V call is TRBV18, the J call TRBJ2-7, with D perhaps being TRBD1 or TRBD2 (5 bases each). CDR3 length: 15 residues. The germline V and J ends were trimmed by 2 bases and 3 bases, with 14 bases remaining between them. Germline V gene sequence: CDR1 KGHSH, CDR2 LQKENI. CDR3 region: CASSPGDGGFYEQYF. In DNA form, the CDR3 reads TGTGCCAGCTCACCAGGGGATGGGGGATTCTACGAGCAGTACTTC.

The CDR3 coding sequence is TGTGCCAGCAGTTCCCCAACAGCGGGAGGGGGCACCGGGGAGCTGTTTTTT. Translated: CASSSPTAGGGTGELFF. The chain couples TRBV28 to TRBJ2-2; 10 bases fit TRBD2. Germline trimming cut 4 bases from V and 4 bases from J; bases unmatched to any gene: 9. This CDR3 is 17 amino acids long. Germline CDR1 is MDHEN and CDR2 is SYDVKM.

This clone is judged medium-sized. The V and J genes are TRBV9 and TRBJ1-2, with 11 bases lining up with TRBD1. Germline CDR1 reads SGDLS; CDR2 reads YYNGEE. V dropped 3 bases and J dropped 8; count of bases not matched to a gene: 6. The CDR3 totals 14 residues. The CDR3, as DNA: TGTGCCAGCAGCGCGGGACAGGGGGTTGGCGGCTACACCTTC. Protein: CASSAGQGVGGYTF.

This clone was counted ten times or more. V usage is TRBV7-5 and J usage is TRBJ2-7; whether TRBD2, the table's D call, matches the DNA was not checked. TRBV7-5 has pseudogene status. The CDR3 is 16 amino acids. DNA for the CDR3: TGTGCCAGCAGCCCCCCGGGGAGCGGGAGCTCCTACGAGCAGTACTTC. Translation: CASSPPGSGSSYEQYF.

This clone was detected a few times. V is TRBV6-8 and J is TRBJ2-7, with a possible D match to TRBD1 (6 bases). The V and J ends lost 2 bases and 0 bases respectively, with 17 bases between them. This CDR3 has 17 amino acids. Germline assignment: CDR1 MNHGY and CDR2 SAAAGT. Written as DNA, the CDR3 is TGTGCCAGCAGTTACCCTATAACAGGGTCCCTCTCCTACGAGCAGTACTTC. Its translation is CASSYPITGSLSYEQYF.

This sequence joins TRBV7-4 and TRBJ2-4; possibly TRBD1 for D (6 bases). V was pared by 5 bases and J by 9 bases, with 14 bases between. This CDR3 region has 13 residues. The germline V gene has CDR1 SGHVT and CDR2 SQSDAQ. The CDR3: CASSPSIGGIQYF. Written as DNA, the CDR3 is TGTGCCAGCAGCCCTAGTATAGGGGGCATTCAGTACTTC.

This clone came up a few times. The V and J genes are TRBV19 and TRBJ2-7; D is perhaps TRBD2 (5 bases). V shed 1 base and J shed 4 bases, with 11 bases lying between them. Per germline, CDR1 LNHDA and CDR2 SQIVND (reference sequence). CDR3 length equals 14 residues. The CDR3 bases are TGTGCCAGTAGTATAGGCCCGGGAAATTACGAGCAGTACTTC. Protein: CASSIGPGNYEQYF.

The chain combines TRBV28 with TRBJ2-7; weak D call: TRBD2 (6 bases). Germline CDR1 is MDHEN and CDR2 is SYDVKM. This CDR3 contains 13 residues. V lost 2 bases to trimming and J lost 3 bases, with 8 bases between them. In DNA form, the CDR3 reads TGTGCCAGCAGTTTAGGGACTTTCTACGAGCAGTACTTC. It is translated as CASSLGTFYEQYF.

This clone was found a few times. The rearrangement links TRBV11-3 to TRBJ1-2; tentative D call: TRBD1 (5 bases). Germline CDR1 and CDR2: SGHNT and YENEEA. The CDR3 has 14 amino acids. V was clipped by 3 bases and J by 4 bases, with 12 bases between them. The CDR3 spells CASSLVQEAYGYTF. CDR3 in DNA: TGTGCCAGCAGCTTGGTACAGGAGGCCTATGGCTACACCTTC.

J is TRBJ2-5 and V is TRBV6-8; D uncertain. The CDR3 loop spans 16 amino acids. The germline gives CDR1 MNHGY, CDR2 SAAAGT. Trimming removed 5 bases from V and 6 bases from J, with 22 bases in between. CDR3 residues: CASSDFRDHPPQTQYF. For the CDR3, the DNA is TGTGCCAGCAGTGACTTTCGCGATCATCCACCCCAGACCCAGTACTTC.

This clone was seen only a few times. V gene TRBV12-5 combines with J gene TRBJ2-5; 7 bases fit TRBD1. The germline V gene has CDR1 LGHNT and CDR2 FRNRAP. This CDR3 region has 12 residues. CDR3 coding DNA: TGTGCCAGCAAGGGGGCGCAAGAGACCCAGTACTTC. This encodes CASKGAQETQYF.

CDR3 sequence reads: CASSHGSDEQYF. In DNA form, the CDR3 reads TGTGCCAGCAGCCATGGGAGCGACGAGCAGTACTTC. The chain carries TRBV6-8 and TRBJ2-7; D is possibly TRBD2 (5 bases). The germline gives CDR1 MNHGY, CDR2 SAAAGT. This CDR3 has 12 amino acids. V shed 6 bases and J shed 5 bases, with 11 bases lying between them.

The CDR3 DNA sequence: TGTGCCACCAGCAGAGATCCAATCAATCAGCCCCAGCATTTT. It yields the protein CATSRDPINQPQHF. The chain is built from TRBV15 and TRBJ1-5; D ambiguous. The CDR3 totals 14 residues. Germline CDR1 is LNHNV and CDR2 is YYDKDF (reference sequence). Trimming took 0 bases from V and 3 from J, leaving 6 bases between them.

This clone is judged medium-sized. The genes are TRBV11-3 and TRBJ2-1, with D possibly TRBD2 on 5 matching bases. This CDR3 is 16 amino acids long. Trimming removed 1 base at V and 9 bases at J, with 19 bases between. CDR1 SGHNT and CDR2 YENEEA come from the germline V gene. In nucleotides, the CDR3 is TGTGCCAGCAGCTTAGGGTCCGTTAACGGGGTTAGTGAGCAGTTCTTC. It translates to CASSLGSVNGVSEQFF.

At least ten counts were recorded for this clone. V is TRBV27 and J is TRBJ2-2; TRBD2 might be the D (5 bases). Trimming shortened V by 6 bases and J by 7 bases, and 12 bases separated the two germline ends. CDR3 length: 13 amino acids. Germline V lookup: CDR1 MNHEY, CDR2 SMNVEV (reference sequence). In nucleotides, the CDR3 is TGTGCCAGCAGAGCGGCTGAGGGCGGGGAGCTGTTTTTT. Protein product: CASRAAEGGELFF.

The V call is TRBV28, the J call TRBJ2-7; maybe TRBD2 (6 bases). The CDR3 has 16 residues. V was cut by 6 bases and J by 7 bases, with 25 bases left in between. CDR1 is MDHEN, CDR2 SYDVKM, per germline. The CDR3 sequence is CASRSSKAGTLWEQYF. CDR3 DNA sequence: TGTGCCAGCAGATCCTCGAAAGCGGGTACTCTTTGGGAGCAGTACTTC. Full variable domain (rest looked up from reference TRBV28 and TRBJ2-7): DVKVTQSSRYLVKRTGEKVFLECVQDMDHENMFWYRQDPGLGLRLIYFSYDVKMKEKGDIPEGYSVSREKKERFSLILESASTNQTSMYLCASRSSKAGTLWEQYFGPGTRLTVT.

This clone is labeled large (0.1 to 1%). The CDR3, as DNA: TGTGCCAGCAGTGCCTCTACTAGCGGGGGGGACCAGTTCTTC. Its protein product is CASSASTSGGDQFF. J is TRBJ2-1 and V is TRBV6-8; 13 bases are a match to TRBD2. Germline V CDR1 and CDR2: MNHGY, SAAAGT. The CDR3 has 14 amino acids. V was clipped by 5 bases and J by 13 bases; unmatched bases: 8.

The chain combines TRBV5-1 with TRBJ2-7, with D uncertain. The V end lost 4 bases, the J end lost 2 bases, and 13 bases lay between the germline ends. There are 14 residues in the CDR3. Looked up from germline, CDR1 is SGHRS and CDR2 is YFSETQ. Here the CDR3 DNA reads TGCGCCAGCAGCCCGTTGGGTCGAACCTACGAGCAGTACTTC. It translates to CASSPLGRTYEQYF. The complete variable domain, with remaining parts taken from reference TRBV5-1 and TRBJ2-7, reads KAGVTQTPRYLIKTRGQQVTLSCSPISGHRSVSWYQQTPGQGLQFLFEYFSETQRNKGNFPGRFSGRQFSNSRSEMNVSTLELGDSALYLCASSPLGRTYEQYFGPGTRLTVT.

This clone is classed as medium-sized. V usage is TRBV7-1 and J usage is TRBJ1-2; D not resolved. TRBV7-1 qualifies as an ORF whose function is uncertain. With 4 bases removed from V and 5 bases from J, the gap between germline ends came to 11 bases. This CDR3 region has 13 residues. CDR3 region: CASSLDPSYGYTF. CDR3 coding DNA: TGTGCCAGCAGCTTAGATCCATCATATGGCTACACCTTC.